A few counts support the clone carrying this T cell receptor beta chain. What it recognizes is unknown. This sample is drawn from a study of T-cell reconstitution after alpha-beta-depleted transplantation in children. Germline assignment: CDR1 ENHRY and CDR2 SYGVKD. Trimming took 6 bases from V and 4 from J, leaving 18 bases between them. The CDR3 consists of 16 residues. Findings and caveats of the study: Several hundred expanded graft clones reportedly were the source of alpha-beta T cells about two months after transplant. The main origin of T-cell counts and diversity one year after transplant was newly produced T cells. The origin of high day-60 TCRbeta diversity in some patients lay in surviving recipient T cells and thymic progenitors.

Preparation of the TCRbeta library was carried out with unique molecular identifiers. MiXCR, run by TCRdb on the PCR reads, gives a single entry per CDR3 protein. The data show about 580,000 distinct CDR3 sequences, roughly 23% seen once. This TCR was recovered from a boy younger than two who had a stem cell transplant for acute myeloid leukemia, so the T cells may come from the graft donor. The chain combines TRBV10-3 with TRBJ2-2; D gene unclear. Here the sequenced sample was PBMCs, mostly from graft donor cells, taken 360 days after TCRalphabeta/CD19-depleted stem cell transplant. The CDR3 protein is CAISEKGSVLTGELFF. CDR3 nucleotides: TGTGCCATCAGCGAGAAGGGCTCCGTCCTCACCGGGGAGCTGTTTTTT.